A single sample is the source of the 29 T cell receptor beta chains below, sequenced in a study of CD8+CD57+ T cells in acquired aplastic anemia. TCR beta VDJ and CDR3 profiles were obtained from a genomic DNA template. Using its own MiXCR run on the reads, TCRdb lists one record per CDR3 protein. The sample shows about 160,000 distinct CDR3 sequences, roughly 43% of them seen only once. Patients who underwent sequencing had shown CD8+CD57+ cell expansion by flow cytometry. Sequencing input: sorted CD4+, CD8+, or CD8+CD57+ T cells (not recorded which) from PBMCs. These TCRs come from a human donor with aplastic anemia.

This clonotype was found many times. The J gene is TRBJ2-3, the V gene TRBV5-4; 7 nucleotides match TRBD1. Germline-derived CDR1 and CDR2 are SGHNT and YYREEE (reference sequence). CDR3 size: 13 residues. Losses at the gene ends were 2 bases for V and 6 bases for J; bases not matched to a gene: 3. The CDR3: CASSFEGADTQYF. Written as DNA, the CDR3 is TGTGCCAGCAGCTTTGAGGGGGCGGATACGCAGTATTTT.

This clonotype has a count of ten or more. The J gene is TRBJ1-5, the V gene TRBV7-2; 7 bases are a match to TRBD1. Looked up from germline, CDR1 is SGHTA and CDR2 is FQGNSA. This CDR3 has 16 amino acids. V dropped 5 bases and J dropped 3; count of bases not matched to a gene: 10. CDR3 sequence: CASSQGPGQPNQPQHF. As DNA, the CDR3 is TGTGCCAGCAGCCAGGGACCGGGACAGCCCAATCAGCCCCAGCATTTT.

With regard to this clonotype: An end of the junction does not agree with germline; a read error may underlie this. This chain links TRBV15 with TRBJ2-3; 10 bases agree with TRBD2. Per the germline V gene, CDR1 is LNHNV and CDR2 is YYDKDF (reference sequence). The CDR3 is 16 amino acids. CDR3 nucleotides: TGTGCCACCAGCAGGGCTCCTAGCGGGGGCACAGATGCGCAGTATTTT. This sequence encodes CATSRAPSGGTDAQYF. The full variable domain, rest sourced from reference TRBV15 and TRBJ2-3, is DAMVIQNPRYQVTQFGKPVTLSCSQTLNHNVMYWYQQKSSQAPKLLFHYYDKDFNNEADTPDNFQSRRPNTSFCFLDIRSPGLGDTAMYLCATSRAPSGGTDAQYFGPGTRLTVL.

In its sample, this clonotype was seen a few times. The rearrangement uses TRBV7-8 and TRBJ1-1; weak D call: TRBD1 (5 bases). Germline V CDR1 and CDR2: SGHVS, FQNEAQ. V was pared by 1 base and J by 1 base, with 7 bases between. CDR3 size: 14 residues. In DNA, the CDR3 is TGTGCCAGCAGCTTAGGGACATCGAACACTGAAGCTTTCTTT. Protein: CASSLGTSNTEAFF.

The V call is TRBV19, the J call TRBJ1-1, with TRBD1 matching over 8 bases. V lost 4 bases to trimming and J lost 6 bases; unmatched junction nucleotides: 10. The germline V gene encodes CDR1 LNHDA and CDR2 SQIVND (reference sequence). The CDR3 is 15 residues long. CDR3 protein: CASSTRTGLGAEAFF. The CDR3 nucleotides read TGTGCCAGTAGTACACGGACAGGGCTGGGGGCTGAAGCTTTCTTT.

This clonotype occurred once. The genes are TRBV7-2 and TRBJ2-5, with D perhaps TRBD2 (7 bases). The CDR3 extends over 15 amino acids. V was clipped by 0 bases and J by 5 bases, with 13 bases between them. CDR1 SGHTA and CDR2 FQGNSA come from the germline V gene. The CDR3 DNA reads TGTGCCAGCAGCTTAGCTAAGGGGGGGAGGGAGACCCAGTACTTC. This codes for CASSLAKGGRETQYF.

There are many counts of this clonotype. The rearrangement links TRBV7-2 to TRBJ1-2, with D possibly matching TRBD1 (6 bases). This CDR3 is 14 amino acids long. Germline assignment: CDR1 SGHTA and CDR2 FQGNSA. V gave up 1 base and J gave up 6 bases, with 12 bases separating them. The CDR3 loop is CASSLDQAGDGYTF. The DNA for the CDR3 is TGTGCCAGCAGCTTAGATCAGGCAGGGGATGGCTACACCTTC.

The J gene is TRBJ1-6, the V gene TRBV19; 7 bases line up with TRBD1. Germline values: CDR1 LNHDA, CDR2 SQIVND (reference sequence). The CDR3 has 13 residues. With V trimmed by 9 bases and J by 7 bases, 6 bases remained unmatched. CDR3 in amino acids: CASGDRANSPLHF. The CDR3 nucleotides are TGTGCCAGCGGTGACAGGGCGAATTCACCCCTCCACTTT.

Of note for this clonotype: A single base separates this from a much larger clone, so it may be a read error. The rearrangement joins TRBV3-1 to TRBJ1-1; D gene unclear. The germline V gene has CDR1 LGHDT and CDR2 YNNKEL (reference sequence). The CDR3 spans 14 residues. The DNA of the CDR3 is TGTTCCAGCAGCCCATTGACGGAGAACACTGAAGCTTTCTTT. Residues: CSSSPLTENTEAFF.

The chain couples TRBV7-8 to TRBJ2-7; D is possibly TRBD1 or TRBD2 (6 bases each). V lost 10 bases and J 2 bases, leaving 15 bases between the germline ends. CDR3 length equals 13 residues. Germline CDR1 and CDR2: SGHVS and FQNEAQ. CDR3 nucleotides: TGTGCCACCGGGGGCGGGAACGCCTACGAGCAGTACTTC. This codes for CATGGGNAYEQYF.

This clonotype showed up many times. The V gene is TRBV25-1, the J gene TRBJ2-5, with D possibly called TRBD1 or TRBD2 (6 bases each). V lost 7 bases to trimming and J lost 3 bases, with 12 bases between them. Germline CDR1 MGHDK, CDR2 SYGVNS. This CDR3 is built from 13 residues. In DNA, the CDR3 is TGTGCCAGCACCCGAGGGGGGAAAGAGACCCAGTACTTC. Translation gives CASTRGGKETQYF.

CDR3 coding DNA: TGTGCCAGCAGAGGATCACCTACCTCCGGGGAGCTGTTTTTT. Its protein product is CASRGSPTSGELFF. The chain is built from TRBV2 and TRBJ2-2; D gene uncertain. Trimming removed 6 bases at V and 6 bases at J, with 14 bases between. The CDR3 covers 14 residues. CDR1 is SNHLY and CDR2 is FYNNEI in the germline V gene.

This clonotype was detected a few times. The rearrangement uses TRBV29-1 and TRBJ2-7; D possibly corresponds to TRBD1 (6 bases). Germline V gene data show CDR1 as SQVTM and CDR2 as ANQGSEA. CDR3 length: 12 amino acids. Between the trimmed V and J ends, which lost 7 bases and 2 bases, there was a span of 12 bases. The CDR3 DNA reads TGCAGCGCCCGGACAGAAGCCTACGAGCAGTACTTC. Translation: CSARTEAYEQYF.

This clonotype was detected ten times or more. The V call is TRBV6-1, the J call TRBJ1-2, with 8 bases aligning to TRBD1. The CDR3 covers 15 residues. The V gene end was trimmed by 7 bases and the J gene end by 4 bases; junction bases not matched to a gene: 11. Germline V lookup: CDR1 MNHNS, CDR2 SASEGT. CDR3 region: CASTQVRGQVYGYTF. In DNA form, the CDR3 reads TGTGCCAGCACCCAAGTCCGGGGACAGGTCTATGGCTACACCTTC.

This clonotype came up many times. J is TRBJ1-2 and V is TRBV5-1, with D tentatively TRBD1 (5 bases). Trimming left V 3 bases short and J 10 bases short, with 22 bases between. The CDR3 has 15 residues. Per the germline V gene, CDR1 is SGHRS and CDR2 is YFSETQ. CDR3 amino acids: CASSSRPTALLSYTF. The CDR3 DNA reads TGCGCCAGCAGCTCCAGGCCGACAGCACTTTTATCCTACACCTTC.

The chain links TRBV28 to TRBJ2-3; 8 nucleotides line up with TRBD2. The CDR3 runs to 14 residues. V gave up 7 bases and J gave up 2 bases; unmatched junction bases: 5. The germline V gene has CDR1 MDHEN and CDR2 SYDVKM. CDR3 region: CASTPGGYTDTQYF. The DNA of the CDR3 is TGTGCCAGCACCCCGGGGGGGTACACAGATACGCAGTATTTT.

This clonotype was counted ten times or more. The chain recombines TRBV19 with TRBJ2-7, with D perhaps TRBD1 (6 bases). The V gene lost 8 bases and the J gene lost 0 bases, with 11 bases spanning the gap. Germline CDR1 and CDR2: LNHDA and SQIVND (reference sequence). The CDR3 sequence is 13 residues long. The CDR3 coding sequence is TGTGCCAGTGCCAGGACAGACTCCTACGAGCAGTACTTC. Protein sequence: CASARTDSYEQYF.

This rearrangement joins TRBV29-1 to TRBJ1-4; 7 positions match TRBD1. The CDR3 has 15 residues. The ends lost 0 bases at V and 0 bases at J; junction bases unmatched: 1. The germline CDR1 and CDR2 sequences are SQVTM and ANQGSEA. CDR3 loop: CSVEDTGATNEKLFF. CDR3 coding DNA: TGCAGCGTTGAAGACACAGGGGCAACTAATGAAAAACTGTTTTTT.

This clonotype occurred many times. The chain couples TRBV5-6 to TRBJ2-7; D may correspond to TRBD1 or TRBD2 (5 bases each). This CDR3 has 16 residues. Germline loops: CDR1 SGHDT, CDR2 YYEEEE. Trimming removed 0 bases at V and 1 base at J, with 14 bases between. CDR3: CASSLGDGARSYEQYF. The CDR3 DNA reads TGTGCCAGCAGCTTGGGGGACGGGGCTCGGTCCTACGAGCAGTACTTC.

This clonotype occurred many times. At one of its ends the junction is not consistent with the germline gene, which may arise from a read error. The chain carries TRBV10-3 and TRBJ2-1; the D is unclear. The CDR3 contains 12 residues. Germline values: CDR1 ENHRY, CDR2 SYGVKD. In DNA, the CDR3 is TGTGCCATCATGGAACAACAAAATGAGCAGCTCTTC. Amino acid sequence: CAIMEQQNEQLF.

With respect to this clonotype: A much more abundant neighbour one base away suggests this may be a read error. Here the CDR3 omits its conserved ending phenylalanine or tryptophan, so a read error is the likely source. The CDR3 DNA reads as TGTGCCAGCAGCGCCCGGACAGGGAGAGAGACCCAGTACCTC. It encodes CASSARTGRETQYL. V is TRBV9 and J is TRBJ2-5; 8 nucleotides align to TRBD1. The V gene's germline CDR1 is SGDLS and CDR2 YYNGEE. V gave up 3 bases and J gave up 4 bases; unmatched junction bases: 5. CDR3 length: 14 residues.

This clonotype showed up just a few times. CDR3 loop: CAWSPATRGPEAFF. The DNA of the CDR3 is TGTGCCTGGAGTCCTGCAACCCGGGGACCTGAAGCTTTCTTT. The rearrangement joins TRBV30 to TRBJ1-1, with D perhaps matching TRBD1 (5 bases). Trimming removed 2 bases at V and 6 bases at J, with 16 bases between. Per the germline V gene, CDR1 is GTSNPN and CDR2 is SVGIG (reference sequence). This CDR3 is built from 14 residues.

This chain links TRBV19 with TRBJ2-5, with D possibly TRBD2 on 5 matching bases. Germline V gene sequence: CDR1 LNHDA, CDR2 SQIVND (reference sequence). Trimming took 1 base from V and 2 from J, leaving 11 bases between them. The CDR3 contains 15 residues. The CDR3 coding sequence is TGTGCCAGTAGTATAGTTGGAGGCGGACAAGAGACCCAGTACTTC. Protein product: CASSIVGGGQETQYF. Variable domain in full (rest from reference TRBV19 and TRBJ2-5): DGGITQSPKYLFRKEGQNVTLSCEQNLNHDAMYWYRQDPGQGLRLIYYSQIVNDFQKGDIAEGYSVSREKKESFPLTVTSAQKNPTAFYLCASSIVGGGQETQYFGPGTRLLVL.

The V and J genes are TRBV11-2 and TRBJ1-1; the D gene is possibly TRBD1 (5 bases). Germline CDR1 is SGHAT and CDR2 is FQNNGV. The CDR3 is made up of 14 amino acids. Trimming left V 5 bases short and J 4 bases short, with 14 bases between. CDR3 loop: CASSRQTRTTEAFF. The DNA of the CDR3 is TGTGCCAGCAGCCGACAGACCCGGACCACTGAAGCTTTCTTT. The full variable domain, rest sourced from reference TRBV11-2 and TRBJ1-1, is EAGVAQSPRYKIIEKRQSVAFWCNPISGHATLYWYQQILGQGPKLLIQFQNNGVVDDSQLPKDRFSAERLKGVDSTLKIQPAKLEDSAVYLCASSRQTRTTEAFFGQGTRLTVV.

In its sample, this clonotype was seen many times. The chain joins TRBV20-1 to TRBJ2-1; D is unresolved. Germline V lookup: CDR1 DFQATT, CDR2 SNEGSKA (reference sequence). The CDR3 contains 11 residues. V was clipped by 3 bases and J by 6 bases, with 6 bases between them. The CDR3 DNA is TGCAGTGCTAGCGAACCCAATGAGCAGTTCTTC. Translation gives CSASEPNEQFF.

This chain uses TRBV25-1 with TRBJ2-5; D is unresolved. Trimming took 5 bases from V and 2 from J, leaving 9 bases between them. Germline V gene sequence: CDR1 MGHDK, CDR2 SYGVNS. There are 13 residues in the CDR3. Here the CDR3 DNA reads TGTGCCAGCAGTCTGTCTACGCAAGAGACCCAGTACTTC. This encodes CASSLSTQETQYF.

The CDR3 nucleotides are TGTGCCGAAAACCCAGGGTACGGCTACACCTTC. Translation gives CAENPGYGYTF. This sequence joins TRBV2 and TRBJ1-2; possibly TRBD1 for D (5 bases). Trimming removed 11 bases from V and 8 bases from J, with 15 bases in between. This CDR3 has 11 amino acids. Germline lookup yields CDR1 SNHLY and CDR2 FYNNEI.

The sample holds one count of this clonotype. The chain uses TRBV7-8 and TRBJ2-7; 10 bases map to TRBD2. Per the germline V gene, CDR1 is SGHVS and CDR2 is FQNEAQ. CDR3 length equals 15 residues. V dropped 5 bases and J dropped 1; count of bases not matched to a gene: 5. CDR3 loop: CASSQTSGQSYEQYF. The DNA for the CDR3 is TGTGCCAGCAGCCAGACTAGCGGGCAATCCTACGAGCAGTACTTC.

The genes are TRBV28 and TRBJ2-1, with D possibly matching TRBD2 (6 bases). The CDR3 has 15 amino acids. Trimming stripped 6 bases from V and 2 bases from J, with 14 bases between. The germline V gene has CDR1 MDHEN and CDR2 SYDVKM. The CDR3 region is CASSSQGGTYNEQFF. CDR3 nucleotides: TGTGCCAGCAGCTCGCAGGGAGGAACCTACAATGAGCAGTTCTTC.